This TCR beta chain was documented in a study of CD8 T cells in Susac syndrome. Overall study findings and caveats: As the study acknowledged, the number of individuals who were part of its TCR sequencing and HLA analysis was relatively small.

The CDR3 runs 15 residues. V shed 5 bases and J shed 4 bases, with 14 bases lying between them. A quantity of roughly 0.5 to 1 ug RNA underwent reverse transcription using random hexamers. TCRdb passed the immunoSEQ multiplex PCR reads through MiXCR, listing each CDR3 protein once. This table holds 65,000 to 75,000 distinct CDR3 sequences, approximately 95% found once. As to this clonotype: Its antigen is still unknown.

Sequencing of TCR beta was carried out in blood CD8+ and CD4+ T cells. Age- and sex-matched healthy donors served as the control group. This chain links TRBV12-3 or TRBV12-4 with TRBJ2-2; tentative D call: TRBD1 (5 bases). The TCR comes from a human donor in good health. Specimen: CD8+ T cells from PBMCs. Here the CDR3 reads CASSGAGIGTGELFF. The CDR3 nucleotides are TGTGCCAGCAGTGGGGCAGGGATCGGCACCGGGGAGCTGTTTTTT.